This TCR beta chain was sequenced for a study of T cell responses to AZD1222 COVID-19 vaccine. Sequenced by immunoSEQ multiplex PCR; TCRdb stores in-frame clones only, minus some. The sample lists about 150,000 clones; more than 85% were seen once. General study findings and limits: Spike-specific TCR repertoires showed rising breadth and depth after two AZD1222 doses.

Notes on this clone: Its target is unknown.

V lost 1 base and J lost 3; bases outside the gene matches: 4. The germline V gene encodes CDR1 SGHVS and CDR2 FNYEAQ. This CDR3 is 17 amino acids long. Second-dose groups at about 4 or about 12 weeks were pooled. The rearrangement uses TRBV7-6 and TRBJ2-7, with 15 bases aligning to TRBD2. This TCR was recovered from an adult who received the AZD1222 COVID-19 vaccine. Specimen: peripheral blood, collected 28 days after the second AZD1222 dose. CDR3 nucleotides: TGTGCCAGCAGCTTAGGGACTAGCGGGAGGGCAGGCTACGAGCAGTACTTC. This codes for CASSLGTSGRAGYEQYF.